The 27 T cell receptor beta chains below all came from one sample that was sequenced in a study of T cells in Graves' hyperthyroidism and ophthalmopathy (dated by TCRdb to the late 2010s). Libraries were made using multiplex PCR. TCRdb shows the sequencer as Illumina HiSeq 2000. The TCR beta CDR3 regions were amplified from RNA transcripts. The first round of RT-PCR for the TCR CDR3 was performed with the HTBI primer set and the Qiagen OneStep RT-PCR kit. TCRdb reran the public reads through fastp at Q25 and MiXCR, keeping productive beta chains. Each CDR3 protein gets just one entry, which takes the most common genes and DNA from the rows behind it. This sample has more than 350,000 distinct CDR3 sequences in its table, and roughly 15% of those were observed once. The ten largest make up approximately 19% of the sample. The specimen was blood. All receptors come from a woman aged 55-70 years with Graves' ophthalmopathy.

Many counts were recorded for this clonotype. V usage is TRBV5-1 and J usage is TRBJ2-7; D possibly corresponds to TRBD2 (6 bases). V was trimmed by 4 bases and J by 2 bases, leaving 16 bases between them. This CDR3 contains 15 residues. Germline CDR1 reads SGHRS; CDR2 reads YFSETQ. The CDR3 sequence is CASSPGGSVTYEQYF. The CDR3 coding sequence is TGCGCCAGCAGCCCCGGGGGTAGCGTAACCTACGAGCAGTACTTC.

This chain links TRBV28 with TRBJ2-1; 10 bases map to TRBD2. CDR1 and CDR2 (germline): MDHEN, SYDVKM. V shed 2 bases and J 7 bases; nucleotides not matched to a gene: 11. This CDR3 spans 17 amino acids. CDR3 residues: CASSLVRASGSQNEQFF. Written as DNA, the CDR3 is TGTGCCAGCAGTTTAGTAAGGGCTAGCGGGAGTCAGAATGAGCAGTTCTTC.

This clonotype came up a few times. The chain links TRBV15 to TRBJ2-1; possibly TRBD2 for D (5 bases). Trimming left V 6 bases short and J 8 bases short, with 23 bases between. The CDR3 has 16 amino acids. The germline gives CDR1 LNHNV, CDR2 YYDKDF (reference sequence). Written as DNA, the CDR3 is TGTGCCACCAGTGCCGACGCCGGAGCGGATTTACATGAGCAGTTCTTC. Encoded protein: CATSADAGADLHEQFF.

This clonotype has a handful of counts. V is TRBV28 and J is TRBJ1-2; unclear D gene. Germline assignment: CDR1 MDHEN and CDR2 SYDVKM. The CDR3 is 14 residues long. Trimming took off 10 bases at V and 4 bases at J, with 19 bases between the two ends. CDR3 in DNA: TGTGCCAACACCCCCGCTGGAGATATCTATGGCTACACCTTC. Encoded protein: CANTPAGDIYGYTF.

This clonotype was recorded many times. The chain carries TRBV20-1 and TRBJ1-1; 7 positions match TRBD1. The V gene's germline CDR1 is DFQATT and CDR2 SNEGSKA (reference sequence). This CDR3 is built from 13 residues. The J segment lost 6 bases and the V segment lost 1 base, leaving 5 bases of the junction unmatched. In DNA form, the CDR3 reads TGCAGTGCTAGAGCCGGGACAGCGTCTGAAGCTTTCTTT. It translates to CSARAGTASEAFF.

The CDR3 region is CASSSTWDTGELFF. CDR3 DNA sequence: TGTGCCAGCAGTTCTACATGGGACACCGGGGAGCTGTTTTTT. This sequence joins TRBV6-1 and TRBJ2-2; D gene unclear. The V gene lost 5 bases and the J gene lost 3 bases, with 10 bases spanning the gap. Per germline, CDR1 MNHNS and CDR2 SASEGT. The CDR3 runs to 14 residues.

The chain couples TRBV6-1 to TRBJ2-3; no definite D call. This CDR3 region has 14 residues. CDR1 is MNHNS and CDR2 is SASEGT in the germline V gene. Trimming took off 1 base at V and 4 bases at J, with 9 bases between the two ends. CDR3 nucleotides: TGTGCCAGCAGTGAAGGCGGTAGTTCAGATACGCAGTATTTT. Translating gives CASSEGGSSDTQYF.

This clonotype was found many times. The rearrangement joins TRBV7-3 to TRBJ2-3; TRBD2 agrees at 7 bases. The CDR3 contains 14 residues. Germline CDR1 SGHTA, CDR2 FQGTGA. V was clipped by 10 bases and J by 5 bases; unmatched bases: 12. CDR3 coding DNA: TGTGCCACCGCTTTGGCGGGGGAAGAAGATACGCAGTATTTT. Amino acid sequence: CATALAGEEDTQYF.

The chain carries TRBV11-2 and TRBJ2-6, with D maybe TRBD1 (5 bases). Germline loops: CDR1 SGHAT, CDR2 FQNNGV. The germline V and J ends were trimmed by 5 bases and 0 bases, with 14 bases remaining between them. CDR3 length: 17 amino acids. CDR3: CASSPWIQASGANVLTF. The CDR3 DNA sequence: TGTGCCAGCAGCCCGTGGATACAGGCCTCTGGGGCCAACGTCCTGACTTTC.

This clonotype was observed many times. V usage is TRBV2 and J usage is TRBJ2-3; 10 bases line up with TRBD2. Germline loops: CDR1 SNHLY, CDR2 FYNNEI. The junction had 9 bases not matched to a gene; V was cut back by 7 bases and J by 2 bases. The CDR3 has 16 residues. The DNA for the CDR3 is TGTGCCAGCACCGGAGGACTAGCGGAGATCACAGATACGCAGTATTTT. Translated: CASTGGLAEITDTQYF.

The chain links TRBV3-1 to TRBJ2-1; 7 bases agree with TRBD2. The CDR3 has 19 residues. The germline V gene has CDR1 LGHDT and CDR2 YNNKEL (reference sequence). V dropped 4 bases and J dropped 6; count of bases not matched to a gene: 21. The CDR3 reads CASSPMGRNRMTSTNEQFF. CDR3 nucleotide sequence: TGTGCCAGCAGCCCAATGGGACGGAACCGAATGACTAGCACCAATGAGCAGTTCTTC.

This clonotype has a count of ten or more. This CDR3 is CSVEGPQDRAADTQYF. Here the CDR3 DNA reads TGCAGCGTTGAAGGCCCCCAAGACAGGGCCGCAGATACGCAGTATTTT. The chain links TRBV29-1 to TRBJ2-3, with 7 bases that match TRBD1. Germline CDR1 reads SQVTM; CDR2 reads ANQGSEA. With V trimmed by 1 base and J by 4 bases, 11 bases remained unmatched. The CDR3 covers 16 residues.

This clonotype was seen repeatedly, ten times or more. The CDR3 here is CASSESVGNPNYGYTF. As DNA, the CDR3 is TGTGCCAGCAGTGAATCCGTAGGGAATCCTAACTATGGCTACACCTTC. V usage is TRBV25-1 and J usage is TRBJ1-2; no firm D call. CDR1 is MGHDK, CDR2 SYGVNS, per germline. The CDR3 sequence is 16 residues long. V was trimmed by 1 base and J by 0 bases, leaving 12 bases between them.

In its sample, this clonotype was seen many times. The chain has TRBV24-1 and TRBJ2-3; D may correspond to TRBD1 or TRBD2 (5 bases each). Germline V lookup: CDR1 KGHDR, CDR2 SFDVKD. This CDR3 region has 16 residues. The V and J ends lost 3 bases and 2 bases respectively, with 14 bases between them. CDR3 residues: CATSDGGSLFTDTQYF. The CDR3, as DNA: TGTGCCACCAGTGATGGGGGAAGCCTCTTCACAGATACGCAGTATTTT.

This clonotype came up a few times. This chain links TRBV15 with TRBJ2-7; D tentatively fits TRBD1 or TRBD2 (5 bases each). Trimming shortened V by 1 base and J by 0 bases, and 7 bases separated the two germline ends. Germline V gene lookup returns CDR1 LNHNV and CDR2 YYDKDF (reference sequence). The CDR3 spans 14 residues. CDR3 region: CATSRGGISYEQYF. The CDR3 coding sequence is TGTGCCACCAGCAGAGGGGGGATCTCCTACGAGCAGTACTTC.

Ten or more counts support this clonotype. The rearrangement links TRBV11-3 to TRBJ2-1, with unresolved D. CDR1 SGHNT and CDR2 YENEEA come from the germline V gene. This CDR3 has 13 residues. Deletions cut 0 bases from V and 9 bases from J, with 9 bases between. The CDR3 loop is CASSLDSEAEQFF. The CDR3 DNA is TGTGCCAGCAGCTTAGATTCCGAGGCTGAGCAGTTCTTC.

This clonotype has at least ten counts. V usage is TRBV6-1 and J usage is TRBJ1-1, with 7 bases lining up with TRBD1. Trimming at V came to 6 bases and at J to 0 bases, leaving 4 bases not matched to a gene. This CDR3 region has 14 residues. Looked up from germline, CDR1 is MNHNS and CDR2 is SASEGT. The CDR3 bases are TGTGCCAGCAGGACCGGGACAGTGAACACTGAAGCTTTCTTT. Translating it yields CASRTGTVNTEAFF.

This clonotype was counted at least ten times. This chain links TRBV28 with TRBJ1-5; the match to TRBD1 covers 7 bases. Trimming removed 7 bases from V and 6 bases from J; junction bases left unmatched: 15. The germline V gene encodes CDR1 MDHEN and CDR2 SYDVKM. CDR3 length: 16 residues. For the CDR3, the DNA is TGTGCCAGCACGACCCAGGGGGGCGCCGCTGGTCAGCCCCAGCATTTT. It specifies CASTTQGGAAGQPQHF.

This clonotype was observed at least ten times. V gene TRBV5-1 combines with J gene TRBJ2-3; 9 positions agree with TRBD2. Germline V gene data show CDR1 as SGHRS and CDR2 as YFSETQ. This CDR3 is 14 amino acids long. Trimming at V came to 7 bases and at J to 6 bases, leaving 9 bases not matched to a gene. This CDR3 is CASLRVAGADTQYF. The CDR3 DNA reads as TGCGCCAGCCTGCGGGTAGCGGGAGCCGATACGCAGTATTTT.

This clonotype came up a few times. J is TRBJ2-7 and V is TRBV20-1; the match to TRBD2 covers 8 bases. The CDR3 runs to 14 residues. Per the germline V gene, CDR1 is DFQATT and CDR2 is SNEGSKA (reference sequence). V was clipped by 5 bases and J by 5 bases; unmatched bases: 11. The CDR3 DNA follows: TGCAGTGCTGATCCGGGACTAGGGTTCCACGAGCAGTACTTC. Amino acids: CSADPGLGFHEQYF.

The table lists this clonotype with many counts. The chain carries TRBV7-2 and TRBJ2-7; tentatively, D is TRBD1 or TRBD2 (5 bases each). V gave up 6 bases and J gave up 4 bases, with 13 bases separating them. The CDR3 totals 13 residues. Germline V lookup: CDR1 SGHTA, CDR2 FQGNSA. DNA of the CDR3: TGTGCCAGCAGTTTCTTAGGGGAGTACGAGCAGTACTTC. As protein: CASSFLGEYEQYF.

This clonotype showed up many times. The gene calls are TRBV30 and TRBJ1-1, with a tentative D call TRBD1 (5 bases). This CDR3 spans 12 amino acids. Germline loops: CDR1 GTSNPN, CDR2 SVGIG (reference sequence). V lost 5 bases to trimming and J lost 0 bases, with 7 bases between them. DNA for the CDR3: TGTGCCTGGGGACATTTGAACACTGAAGCTTTCTTT. Its translation is CAWGHLNTEAFF. Full variable domain (remainder filled in from reference TRBV30 and TRBJ1-1): SQTIHQWPATLVQPVGSPLSLECTVEGTSNPNLYWYRQAAGRGLQLLFYSVGIGQISSEVPQNLSASRPQDRQFILSSKKLLLSDSGFYLCAWGHLNTEAFFGQGTRLTVV.

The chain couples TRBV5-1 to TRBJ2-1; 10 bases fit TRBD2. Germline loops: CDR1 SGHRS, CDR2 YFSETQ. J lost 3 bases, V lost 5 bases, and 11 bases had no gene match. The CDR3 is 17 residues long. CDR3 region: CASSGVAGGSVYNEQFF. Written as DNA, the CDR3 is TGCGCCAGCAGTGGGGTAGCGGGAGGCTCTGTCTACAATGAGCAGTTCTTC.

This clonotype was detected many times. The chain recombines TRBV28 with TRBJ2-7, with TRBD2 matching 13 bases. V dropped 4 bases and J dropped 7; count of bases not matched to a gene: 10. This CDR3 contains 16 residues. Germline V gene sequence: CDR1 MDHEN, CDR2 SYDVKM. The CDR3 loop is CASSSIPLAGGGEQYF. Here the CDR3 DNA reads TGTGCCAGCAGTTCAATCCCACTAGCGGGAGGGGGGGAGCAGTACTTC.

The sample holds many counts of this clonotype. This chain uses TRBV11-2 with TRBJ2-1, with 8 bases fitting TRBD2. The germline V gene encodes CDR1 SGHAT and CDR2 FQNNGV. The CDR3 contains 15 residues. J gave up 5 bases and V 1 base, and 4 bases lay outside the gene matches. CDR3 sequence: CASSLAGGPDNEQFF. The CDR3 DNA is TGTGCCAGCAGCTTAGCGGGAGGGCCCGACAATGAGCAGTTCTTC.

Worth noting for this clonotype: A junction boundary mismatches the germline segment, possibly from a read error. This rearrangement joins TRBV6-2 or TRBV6-3 to TRBJ1-1, with no clear D. Germline CDR1 reads MNHEY; CDR2 reads SVGEGT. The CDR3 runs to 12 residues. The DNA for the CDR3 is TGTGCCAGCAATATGGGAAACACTGAAGCTTCCTTT. Translating gives CASNMGNTEASF.

The J gene is TRBJ2-3, the V gene TRBV19; 8 bases line up with TRBD2. The CDR3 totals 15 residues. Germline V gene lookup returns CDR1 LNHDA and CDR2 SQIVND (reference sequence). The V segment lost 6 bases and the J segment 2 bases; nucleotides outside the gene matches: 7. The CDR3 DNA follows: TGTGCCAGTAGGAGCTCGGGGGGGACCACAGATACGCAGTATTTT. Amino acid sequence: CASRSSGGTTDTQYF.